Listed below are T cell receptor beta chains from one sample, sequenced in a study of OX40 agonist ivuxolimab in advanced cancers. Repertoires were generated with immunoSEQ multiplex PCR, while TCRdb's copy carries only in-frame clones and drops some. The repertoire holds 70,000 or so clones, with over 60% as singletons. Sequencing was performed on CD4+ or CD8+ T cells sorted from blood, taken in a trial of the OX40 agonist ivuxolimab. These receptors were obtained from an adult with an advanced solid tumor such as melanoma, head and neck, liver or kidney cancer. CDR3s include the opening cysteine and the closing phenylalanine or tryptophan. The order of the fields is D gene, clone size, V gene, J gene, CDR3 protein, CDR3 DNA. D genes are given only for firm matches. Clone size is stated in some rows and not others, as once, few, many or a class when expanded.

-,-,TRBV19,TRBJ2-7,CASRLDGPSYEQYF,TGTGCCAGTAGGCTCGACGGACCCTCCTACGAGCAGTACTTC
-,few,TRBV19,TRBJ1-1,CASNREWEAFF,TGTGCCAGTAATCGGGAATGGGAGGCTTTCTTT
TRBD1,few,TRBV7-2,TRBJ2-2,CASSFWGRGRPGELFF,TGTGCCAGCAGCTTCTGGGGCAGGGGGCGCCCCGGGGAGCTGTTTTTT
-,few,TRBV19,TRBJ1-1,CASNPYGRSTEAFF,TGTGCCAGTAACCCGTACGGGCGCAGCACTGAAGCTTTCTTT
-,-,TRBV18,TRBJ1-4,CASYRGRDEKLFF,TGTGCCAGCTACCGCGGGCGAGATGAAAAACTGTTTTTT
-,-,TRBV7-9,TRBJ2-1,CASSLRQAVYSYNEQFF,TGTGCCAGCAGCTTACGGCAAGCGGTCTACTCCTACAATGAGCAGTTCTTC
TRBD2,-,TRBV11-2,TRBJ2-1,CASSQWTSGTNEQFF,TGTGCCAGCAGCCAGTGGACTAGCGGAACCAATGAGCAGTTCTTC
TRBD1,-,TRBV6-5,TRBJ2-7,CASSRTGKDYEQYF,TGTGCCAGCAGTCGGACAGGGAAGGACTACGAGCAGTACTTC
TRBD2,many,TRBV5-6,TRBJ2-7,CASSLRGTSGRDEQYF,TGTGCCAGCAGCTTGAGGGGGACTAGCGGGAGGGACGAGCAGTACTTC
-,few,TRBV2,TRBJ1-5,CASIPSVGGGQPQHF,TGTGCCAGCATCCCAAGTGTGGGGGGTGGGCAGCCCCAGCATTTT
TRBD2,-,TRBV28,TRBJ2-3,CASSELAGGGTDTQYF,TGTGCCAGCAGCGAACTAGCGGGAGGAGGCACAGATACGCAGTATTTT